The T cell receptor (beta chain) under discussion was sequenced for a study of CD8 T cells in ankylosing spondylitis. Overall study findings and caveats: Ankylosing spondylitis blood seemed to carry a telltale TCR beta motif made of roughly eight highly homologous variants. Disease-linked clones reportedly concentrated significantly in matched ankylosing spondylitis synovial fluid.

TCRdb independently ran MiXCR on the 5' RACE reads; one entry per CDR3 protein. Of around 540,000 distinct CDR3 sequences detected, 12% appear once; the ten largest clones hold about 6.5%. The CDR3 consists of 15 residues. Trimming took 8 bases from V and 5 from J; bases not matched to a gene: 11. There are a few counts of this clonotype. Its antigen is still unknown. The TCR comes from a male donor with ankylosing spondylitis. Material: blood, either unsorted or a sorted T cell fraction (not recorded which). The rearrangement uses TRBV12-3 or TRBV12-4 and TRBJ2-1, with 8 bases that match TRBD2. The CDR3 DNA follows: TGTGCCAGCGGAAGATCCACTAGCGGTGACAATGAGCAGTTCTTC. Residues: CASGRSTSGDNEQFF.